This is a list of T cell receptor beta chains from one sample in a study of tumor-infiltrating lymphocytes in glioblastoma multiforme. A single record per CDR3 protein comes from TCRdb applying MiXCR to the multiplex PCR reads. The sample contains about 15,000 distinct CDR3 sequences, 55% to 75% of which appear only once. The specimen sequenced was brain tumor tissue. These receptors originate from a male donor with glioblastoma. CDR3s include the opening cysteine and the closing phenylalanine or tryptophan. A D gene is named only where the DNA matches it firmly. Size is omitted from some rows. Given values are once, few, many or a class for expanded clones.

J gene | V gene | clone size | D gene | CDR3 protein | CDR3 DNA
TRBJ2-2 | TRBV11-2 | - | TRBD2 | CASRNRGRDKVGTWELFF | TGTGCCAGCAGAAATAGAGGGAGGGATAAGGTCGGCACCTGGGAGCTGTTTTTT
TRBJ2-7 | TRBV28 | once | - | CASRKGPWQGGHEQYF | TGTGCCAGCAGAAAAGGTCCCTGGCAGGGCGGTCACGAGCAGTACTTC
TRBJ2-1 | TRBV28 | - | TRBD2 | CASSSGAGDANEQLF | TGTGCCAGCAGTTCTGGAGCGGGGGACGCCAATGAGCAGTTATTC
TRBJ2-1 | TRBV20-1 | few | - | CSAITSGTYNEQFF | TGCAGTGCTATAACCAGCGGGACATACAATGAGCAGTTCTTC
TRBJ2-1 | TRBV20-1 | - | - | CSAKGQTYNEQFF | TGCAGTGCTAAAGGACAGACCTACAATGAGCAGTTCTTC
TRBJ2-3 | TRBV6-2/TRBV6-3 | - | - | CASSKQGIYTQYF | TGTGCCAGCAGCAAGCAGGGGATTTATACGCAGTATTTT
TRBJ2-7 | TRBV29-1 | - | TRBD2 | CSVELSGSTGRYEQYF | TGCAGCGTTGAGCTTAGCGGGTCAACCGGCCGCTACGAGCAGTACTTC
TRBJ2-2 | TRBV7-8 | - | - | CAISLLRRGDTGELFF | TGTGCCATCAGCTTACTTCGGAGAGGGGACACCGGGGAGCTGTTTTTT
TRBJ2-1 | TRBV11-1 | once | - | CASSLQGYNEQFF | TGTGCCAGCAGCTTACAGGGTTACAATGAGCAGTTCTTC
TRBJ1-5 | TRBV20-1 | - | - | CSAGAPGVDQPQHF | TGCAGTGCAGGGGCACCAGGGGTCGATCAGCCCCAGCATTTT
TRBJ2-1 | TRBV29-1 | few | TRBD1 | CSVAGQVLVLYNEQFF | TGCAGTGTCGCGGGACAGGTATTGGTCTTATACAATGAGCAGTTCTTC
TRBJ1-1 | TRBV12-3/TRBV12-4 | - | - | CASSVLGVGAEALF | TGTGCCAGCAGTGTTTTGGGGGTCGGCGCTGAAGCTCTCTTT
TRBJ2-5 | TRBV6-1 | - | TRBD2 | CASSRTSGLKETQYF | TGTGCCAGCAGCCGGACTAGCGGGCTAAAGGAGACCCAGTACTTC
TRBJ2-7 | TRBV6-6 | - | - | CASIYGAGVISCEQYF | TGTGCCAGCATATACGGGGCAGGGGTCATTAGCTGCGAGCAGTACTTC
TRBJ2-7 | TRBV29-1 | - | - | CGALSSSYEQYF | TGCGGTGCCCTCTCCTCCTCCTACGAGCAGTACTTC
TRBJ2-1 | TRBV20-1 | - | - | CSARDDDHEQFF | TGCAGTGCTAGAGACGATGATCACGAGCAGTTCTTC
TRBJ2-1 | TRBV4-1 | - | - | CASSQHANGHYNEQFF | TGCGCCAGCAGCCAACACGCTAACGGCCACTACAACGAGCAGTTCTTC
TRBJ2-2 | TRBV11-3 | - | - | CASSGGAYDTGELFF | TGTGCCAGCAGCGGGGGGGCTTACGACACCGGGGAGCTGTTTTTT
TRBJ1-4 | TRBV11-2 | once | - | CASSNQGFTNEKLFF | TGTGCCAGCAGCAATCAGGGATTTACTAATGAAAAACTGTTTTTT
TRBJ2-5 | TRBV20-1 | - | - | CSARGDRQGSGAQYF | TGCAGTGCTAGAGGGGATCGGCAGGGCTCAGGGGCCCAGTACTTC
TRBJ2-5 | TRBV5-4 | - | TRBD2 | CASSFPGGTSGSRETQYF | TGTGCCAGCAGCTTCCCGGGGGGTACTAGCGGGAGTAGAGAGACCCAGTACTTC
TRBJ2-7 | TRBV20-1 | medium-sized | TRBD2 | CSARDDRRSSGSTEQYF | TGCAGTGCTAGAGATGATCGTCGGTCTAGCGGGAGTACCGAGCAGTACTTC
TRBJ2-7 | TRBV11-3 | - | TRBD1 | CASSHGTVAPYEQYF | TGTGCCAGCAGCCACGGGACAGTCGCTCCCTACGAGCAGTACTTC
TRBJ2-7 | TRBV11-1 | - | - | CASGLARLGRGYDQYF | TGTGCCAGCGGCTTAGCGCGTCTGGGTAGAGGGTACGATCAGTACTTC
TRBJ1-3 | TRBV20-1 | many | - | CSARVGGLSGNTIYF | TGCAGTGCTAGAGTGGGGGGCCTCTCTGGAAACACCATATATTTT
TRBJ2-1 | TRBV20-1 | - | TRBD1 | CNANGDRGYNEQFF | TGCAATGCCAACGGGGACAGGGGTTACAATGAGCAGTTCTTC
TRBJ2-1 | TRBV6-6 | - | - | CASSPTTGGSPNEQLF | TGTGCCAGCAGTCCCACGACTGGGGGCTCGCCCAATGAGCAGCTCTTC
TRBJ2-1 | TRBV20-1 | - | - | CSARHPEEQFF | TGCAGTGCTAGACATCCGGAAGAGCAGTTCTTC
TRBJ2-7 | TRBV20-1 | - | - | CSAREQYSYEQYF | TGCAGTGCTAGAGAACAATACTCCTACGAGCAGTACTTC
TRBJ2-7 | TRBV29-1 | - | - | CNVLGGILASYEQYF | TGCAACGTACTGGGTGGGATATTGGCCTCCTACGAGCAGTACTTC
TRBJ1-4 | TRBV5-5 | - | - | CASSYTGLATNEKLFF | TGTGCCAGCAGCTACACTGGACTTGCAACTAATGAAAAACTGTTTTTT
TRBJ1-2 | TRBV30 | - | - | CAWSVADYGHTF | TGTGCCTGGAGTGTAGCTGACTATGGCCACACCTTC
TRBJ1-4 | TRBV12-3/TRBV12-4 | - | - | CASSPRGLMMFF | TGTGCTAGCAGTCCTAGGGGTTTAATGATGTTTTTT
TRBJ1-2 | TRBV11-2 | - | TRBD1 | CASSLQGQVDCGYTF | TGTGCCAGCAGCCTCCAGGGACAGGTGGACTGTGGCTACACCTTC
TRBJ1-4 | TRBV7-9 | - | TRBD1 | CASSQSWGTGSEQLFF | TGTGCCAGTAGCCAGTCATGGGGGACAGGGAGTGAACAACTGTTTTTT
TRBJ1-2 | TRBV19 | few | TRBD1 | CASSTDRALYGYTF | TGTGCCAGTAGTACGGACAGGGCTTTGTATGGCTACACCTTC
TRBJ2-3 | TRBV6-2/TRBV6-3 | - | - | CASSYGRAADTQYF | TGTGCCAGCAGTTACGGCAGGGCAGCAGATACGCAGTATTTT
TRBJ2-4 | TRBV6-6 | - | - | CASAKAEGLLPNIQYF | TGTGCCAGCGCAAAGGCCGAGGGCCTCTTGCCAAACATTCAGTACTTC
TRBJ2-7 | TRBV20-1 | - | - | CSAITRDTLYEQYF | TGCAGTGCAATAACCCGGGACACCCTCTACGAGCAGTACTTC
TRBJ1-2 | TRBV6-4 | many | - | CASSDSTPQLNYGYTF | TGTGCCAGCAGTGACTCGACCCCACAGCTTAACTATGGCTACACCTTC
TRBJ2-7 | TRBV20-1 | few | TRBD2 | CSARWGGTRGGEQYF | TGCAGTGCTAGATGGGGAGGGACTAGAGGGGGTGAGCAGTACTTC
TRBJ2-1 | TRBV5-1 | medium-sized | TRBD1 | CASSLGTGVYNEQFF | TGCGCCAGCAGCTTGGGGACAGGGGTCTACAATGAGCAGTTCTTC